These 29 T cell receptor beta chains share one sample of origin, sequenced in a study of blood T cell repertoires in COVID-19. Libraries were prepared by immunoSEQ multiplex PCR; TCRdb keeps only in-frame clonotypes and omits some of them. The data hold roughly 60,000 clones, with roughly 90% observed a single time. The sample comprised peripheral blood. These receptors all stem from a woman older than 75 with active COVID-19.

This rearrangement joins TRBV29-1 to TRBJ1-2; the D gene is possibly TRBD1 (5 bases). Germline CDR1 reads SQVTM; CDR2 reads ANQGSEA. V was shortened by 2 bases and J by 4 bases, with 17 bases between the two germline ends. CDR3 length equals 15 residues. The CDR3 bases are TGCAGCGTTGAATATGGCGCAGGGATAATCTATGGCTACACCTTC. Translation gives CSVEYGAGIIYGYTF.

This chain uses TRBV7-9 with TRBJ1-1; a possible D gene is TRBD1 (5 bases). Germline V gene lookup returns CDR1 SEHNR and CDR2 FQNEAQ (reference sequence). The length of the CDR3 is 18 residues. V gave up 4 bases and J gave up 1 base, with 22 bases separating them. This CDR3 is CASSSLRGGGEGNTEAFF. In DNA form, the CDR3 reads TGTGCCAGCAGCTCCCTCCGGGGCGGGGGTGAGGGGAACACTGAAGCTTTCTTT.

The J gene is TRBJ1-6, the V gene TRBV2; 8 bases map to TRBD1. Germline CDR1 and CDR2: SNHLY and FYNNEI. V dropped 8 bases and J dropped 10; count of bases not matched to a gene: 10. CDR3 length: 14 residues. CDR3 DNA sequence: TGTGCCAGCGCGGAGACAGGGGCTTGGTCACCCCTCCACTTT. Its protein product is CASAETGAWSPLHF.

This clone was counted a single time. The genes are TRBV6-6 and TRBJ2-7, with 8 nucleotides matching TRBD1. CDR3 length: 16 residues. The J segment lost 6 bases and the V segment lost 0 bases, leaving 10 bases of the junction unmatched. Germline lookup yields CDR1 MNHNY and CDR2 SVGAGI (reference sequence). The CDR3 sequence: CASSYSPGTGITEQYF. The CDR3 DNA reads as TGTGCCAGCAGTTACTCCCCCGGGACAGGAATCACCGAGCAGTACTTC.

The chain carries TRBV11-2 and TRBJ2-7; TRBD1 aligns across 11 bases. The length of the CDR3 is 14 residues. J lost 6 bases, V lost 3 bases, and 4 bases had no gene match. Per germline, CDR1 SGHAT and CDR2 FQNNGV. CDR3 loop: CASSFGTGGFEQYF. For the CDR3, the DNA is TGTGCCAGCAGCTTTGGGACAGGGGGTTTCGAGCAGTACTTC. Together with reference TRBV11-2 and TRBJ2-7, the CDR3 gives the full variable domain: EAGVAQSPRYKIIEKRQSVAFWCNPISGHATLYWYQQILGQGPKLLIQFQNNGVVDDSQLPKDRFSAERLKGVDSTLKIQPAKLEDSAVYLCASSFGTGGFEQYFGPGTRLTVT.

This clone has a single count. The V and J genes are TRBV5-4 and TRBJ2-2; 11 nucleotides line up with TRBD2. V shed 3 bases, J shed 4 bases, and the junction held 5 bases outside the gene matches. Per the germline V gene, CDR1 is SGHNT and CDR2 is YYREEE (reference sequence). This CDR3 comprises 16 residues. In nucleotides, the CDR3 is TGTGCCAGCAGCTACGGGACTAGCGGCCCCACCGGGGAGCTGTTTTTT. It yields the protein CASSYGTSGPTGELFF.

V gene TRBV7-2 combines with J gene TRBJ1-1, with 9 bases identical to TRBD1. The germline V gene has CDR1 SGHTA and CDR2 FQGNSA. With V trimmed by 5 bases and J by 10 bases, 17 bases remained unmatched. CDR3 length: 16 residues. The CDR3 protein is CASSPRDREKGPRAFF. In DNA, the CDR3 is TGTGCCAGCAGCCCCCGGGACAGGGAAAAGGGTCCGAGAGCTTTCTTT.

The CDR3 protein is CASSIGANTEAFF. The DNA of the CDR3 is TGTGCCAGCAGCATAGGGGCGAACACTGAAGCTTTCTTT. The chain recombines TRBV12-3 or TRBV12-4 with TRBJ1-1, with D maybe TRBD1 (5 bases). This CDR3 contains 13 residues. V lost 6 bases to trimming and J lost 1 base, with 9 bases between them.

The chain is built from TRBV7-8 and TRBJ2-2, with a weak D call TRBD1 (5 bases). Germline CDR1 SGHVS, CDR2 FQNEAQ. Trimming cost V 6 bases and J 0 bases, with 8 bases left between them. The CDR3 spans 14 residues. The DNA for the CDR3 is TGTGCCAGCAGGGGGCAAGCGAACACCGGGGAGCTGTTTTTT. It translates to CASRGQANTGELFF.

V is TRBV6-5 and J is TRBJ1-2; D is undetermined. The CDR3 runs to 15 residues. The V gene lost 4 bases and the J gene lost 2 bases, with 14 bases spanning the gap. Germline-derived CDR1 and CDR2 are MNHEY and SVGAGI. The CDR3 DNA reads as TGTGCCAGCAGTTTGTCTGTTGACACCAACTATGGCTACACCTTC. It yields the protein CASSLSVDTNYGYTF.

The sample holds a few counts of this clone. V gene TRBV2 combines with J gene TRBJ2-7; 9 bases agree with TRBD2. V dropped 4 bases and J dropped 3; count of bases not matched to a gene: 10. Germline assignment: CDR1 SNHLY and CDR2 FYNNEI. The CDR3 is 16 residues long. As DNA, the CDR3 is TGTGCCAGCAGTGGCCCCAGCGGGGGGTTTGGCTACGAGCAGTACGTC. Translation gives CASSGPSGGFGYEQYV.

This clone was picked up one time. The chain has TRBV19 and TRBJ2-1, with D unclear. CDR3 size: 16 residues. Germline loops: CDR1 LNHDA, CDR2 SQIVND (reference sequence). V lost 2 bases, J lost 0 bases, and 11 bases lay in between. This CDR3 is CASSINWANSYNEQFF. The DNA for the CDR3 is TGTGCCAGTAGTATAAATTGGGCTAACTCCTACAATGAGCAGTTCTTC.

The V call is TRBV5-4, the J call TRBJ2-2, with 7 bases aligning to TRBD1. With 6 bases clipped from V and 3 bases from J, the junction kept 14 bases outside the gene matches. This CDR3 spans 17 amino acids. CDR1 is SGHNT, CDR2 YYREEE, per germline (reference sequence). CDR3 loop: CASTHRGRGPDTGELFF. In DNA form, the CDR3 reads TGTGCCAGCACCCACAGAGGAAGGGGGCCGGACACCGGGGAGCTGTTTTTT.

The rearrangement joins TRBV28 to TRBJ2-5, with 8 bases that match TRBD1. The CDR3 contains 14 residues. Germline CDR1 reads MDHEN; CDR2 reads SYDVKM. V gave up 6 bases and J gave up 3 bases; unmatched junction bases: 6. CDR3: CASSAPGGKETQYF. Here the CDR3 DNA reads TGTGCCAGCAGCGCGCCAGGGGGCAAAGAGACCCAGTACTTC. Together with reference TRBV28 and TRBJ2-5, the CDR3 gives the full variable domain: DVKVTQSSRYLVKRTGEKVFLECVQDMDHENMFWYRQDPGLGLRLIYFSYDVKMKEKGDIPEGYSVSREKKERFSLILESASTNQTSMYLCASSAPGGKETQYFGPGTRLLVL.

The chain recombines TRBV4-1 with TRBJ2-1; 14 nucleotides line up with TRBD2. Trimming cost V 4 bases and J 7 bases; bases outside gene matches: 12. In germline, CDR1 is MGHRA, CDR2 YSYEKL. The CDR3 loop spans 18 amino acids. The CDR3 DNA sequence: TGCGCCAGCAGCCCGCGTCCCGGGACTAGCGGGAGAGGGAATGAGCAGTTCTTC. Protein: CASSPRPGTSGRGNEQFF.

The gene calls are TRBV19 and TRBJ1-1, with 8 bases aligning to TRBD1. This CDR3 region has 13 residues. Germline assignment: CDR1 LNHDA and CDR2 SQIVND (reference sequence). The trim removed 7 bases at V and 8 bases at J, leaving 9 bases unmatched. CDR3 loop: CASTLRRDREAFF. The CDR3 DNA reads as TGTGCCAGTACCCTCCGCCGGGACAGGGAAGCTTTCTTT.

A word on this clone: A read error may produce the germline difference seen at one junction end. The chain employs TRBV5-1 and TRBJ1-4, with 7 positions matching TRBD1. The CDR3 has 15 residues. Looked up from germline, CDR1 is SGHRS and CDR2 is YFSETQ. The CDR3, as DNA: TGCGCCAGCAGCCCCGGACAGGCAACGAATGAAAAACTGTTTTTT. This codes for CASSPGQATNEKLFF.

The rearrangement uses TRBV4-2 and TRBJ1-1, with TRBD1 matching over 9 bases. The trim removed 3 bases at V and 5 bases at J, leaving 10 bases unmatched. There are 16 residues in the CDR3. The germline gives CDR1 LGHNA, CDR2 YNFKEQ. CDR3 coding DNA: TGTGCCAGCAGCCACGGCGGCGGGACAGGGAGGACTGAAGCTTTCTTT. Translation: CASSHGGGTGRTEAFF.

This chain uses TRBV29-1 with TRBJ2-1, with 13 bases lining up with TRBD2. V trimming: 6 bases; J trimming: 3 bases; junction bases outside the gene matches: 5. Germline V gene sequence: CDR1 SQVTM, CDR2 ANQGSEA. The CDR3 is 15 amino acids. The CDR3, as DNA: TGCAGCGTGGGCCGGACTAGCGGGGGCTACAATGAGCAGTTCTTC. Protein sequence: CSVGRTSGGYNEQFF.

The chain employs TRBV19 and TRBJ2-5; 9 nucleotides match TRBD2. J lost 2 bases, V lost 6 bases, and 7 bases had no gene match. Germline CDR1 LNHDA, CDR2 SQIVND (reference sequence). This CDR3 has 15 residues. The CDR3 DNA is TGTGCCAGTAGGATGAGGAGCGGGGGGCAAGAGACCCAGTACTTC. Its translation is CASRMRSGGQETQYF.

This clone was seen only a few times. The chain recombines TRBV6-5 with TRBJ2-7, with D unresolved. The CDR3 sequence is 15 residues long. CDR1 and CDR2 (germline): MNHEY, SVGAGI. V was pared by 6 bases and J by 2 bases, with 17 bases between. The CDR3 DNA follows: TGTGCCAGCAGCTCTCTGGGCGTCAAGGCCTACGAGCAGTACTTC. This codes for CASSSLGVKAYEQYF.

V and J are TRBV5-1 and TRBJ1-4; D unclear. The germline V gene encodes CDR1 SGHRS and CDR2 YFSETQ. V was cut by 0 bases and J by 3 bases, with 12 bases left in between. This CDR3 comprises 16 residues. DNA of the CDR3: TGCGCCAGCAGCTTGGAAGTCTTGGGCTCTAATGAAAAACTGTTTTTT. Its protein product is CASSLEVLGSNEKLFF.

This rearrangement joins TRBV3-1 (or the pseudogene TRBV3-2) to TRBJ1-1; D is ambiguous. The CDR3 covers 16 residues. Germline CDR1 is LGHDT and CDR2 is YNNKEL (reference sequence). Trimming cost V 0 bases and J 0 bases, with 11 bases left between them. CDR3 DNA: TGTGCCAGCAGCCAAGAACGGTTATCCTTGAACACTGAAGCTTTCTTT. Encoded protein: CASSQERLSLNTEAFF.

V is TRBV12-3 or TRBV12-4 and J is TRBJ2-1; TRBD2 matches at 7 bases. The CDR3 has 13 amino acids. Trimming at V came to 6 bases and at J to 6 bases, leaving 5 bases not matched to a gene. In DNA form, the CDR3 reads TGTGCCAGCAGGAGCGGGAACATCAATGAGCAGTTCTTC. This sequence encodes CASRSGNINEQFF.

This clone turned up a few times. The chain links TRBV6-5 to TRBJ1-2; 9 bases fit TRBD1. The CDR3 totals 14 residues. V lost 8 bases and J lost 8; bases outside the gene matches: 12. Germline CDR1 reads MNHEY; CDR2 reads SVGAGI. The chain's CDR3 is CASCRGQGLGGYTF. CDR3 nucleotides: TGTGCCAGCTGCCGGGGACAGGGCCTCGGGGGCTACACCTTC.

This chain joins TRBV28 and TRBJ1-6, with D perhaps matching TRBD1 (6 bases). The CDR3 has 14 residues. The V and J ends lost 6 bases and 8 bases respectively, with 14 bases between them. Germline lookup yields CDR1 MDHEN and CDR2 SYDVKM. CDR3 region: CASRPDRSHSPLHF. CDR3 sequence (DNA): TGTGCCAGCAGACCCGACAGGTCCCATTCACCCCTCCACTTT. Drawing the rest from reference TRBV28 and TRBJ1-6, the complete variable domain is DVKVTQSSRYLVKRTGEKVFLECVQDMDHENMFWYRQDPGLGLRLIYFSYDVKMKEKGDIPEGYSVSREKKERFSLILESASTNQTSMYLCASRPDRSHSPLHFGNGTRLTVT.

J is TRBJ1-2 and V is TRBV24-1; perhaps TRBD1 as D (5 bases). Germline CDR1 and CDR2: KGHDR and SFDVKD. Trimming cost V 5 bases and J 1 base, with 16 bases left between them. The CDR3 covers 16 residues. The CDR3 DNA reads as TGTGCCACCAGTGGCAGGTGGGGGGTGAATAACTATGGCTACACCTTC. Translating it yields CATSGRWGVNNYGYTF.

The V and J genes are TRBV19 and TRBJ2-1; 12 bases fit TRBD2. The CDR3 covers 19 residues. Losses at the gene ends were 3 bases for V and 0 bases for J; bases not matched to a gene: 9. In germline, CDR1 is LNHDA, CDR2 SQIVND (reference sequence). Here the CDR3 reads CASSIASGGVRSSYNEQFF. DNA of the CDR3: TGTGCCAGTAGTATTGCTAGCGGGGGGGTTCGGAGCTCCTACAATGAGCAGTTCTTC. The full variable domain, in which reference TRBV19 and TRBJ2-1 provide the parts outside the CDR3, is DGGITQSPKYLFRKEGQNVTLSCEQNLNHDAMYWYRQDPGQGLRLIYYSQIVNDFQKGDIAEGYSVSREKKESFPLTVTSAQKNPTAFYLCASSIASGGVRSSYNEQFFGPGTRLTVL.

The chain carries TRBV29-1 and TRBJ2-5; 7 bases are shared with TRBD2. The germline V gene encodes CDR1 SQVTM and CDR2 ANQGSEA. The length of the CDR3 is 13 residues. Unmatched junction bases numbered 7, after V lost 4 bases and J lost 5 bases. CDR3 sequence: CSVVAGAGETQYF. Here the CDR3 DNA reads TGCAGCGTTGTCGCGGGAGCGGGGGAGACCCAGTACTTC.